What follows describes a single TCR beta chain. The sample holds many counts of this clonotype. This receptor's antigen is unknown. No per-base quality is available; no much larger clone lies one base away. This sample is part of a study of blood T cells in healthy people across ages (dated by TCRdb to 2015 to 2017). Regarding the research as a whole: In model experiments, template switching captured roughly one uniquely barcoded TCR beta cDNA molecule for every two T cells. The study measured age-related changes in TCR beta repertoire diversity using deep sequencing normalized with unique cDNA molecular identifiers. The donors were split into four age groups: young (average approximately 16 years), middle-aged (39), aged (more than 60) and long-lived (approximately 80). Donors of different ages were randomly distributed across sequencing lanes to avoid experimental bias. Using the same blood draw, the study looked at two additional independent replicas of 1 million unique cDNA reads for two donors, one aged 18 to 29 and the other aged 80 or older. The research as a whole found: Because the CMV infection status of the donors was unknown, age-related changes in expanded clonotypes may potentially have been confounded. A strong correlation was found between observed TCR beta diversity and the percentage of naive T cells measured by flow cytometry. Observed TCR beta diversity per million T cells fell roughly linearly with age, and a significant reduction was already apparent by age approximately 41. Estimates of total diversity based on one million sequenced T cells were considered lower bounds and underestimates. Bulk unsorted PBMC profiling prevented conclusive comparison of naive and antigen-experienced compartments. Compared with the aged group, the long-lived group had more naive CD4+ T cells, fewer expanded clones and increased TCR diversity, a pattern suggesting age selection.

The library was built by means of 5' RACE. Instrument used: Illumina HiSeq 2500. A second PCR of about 7 to 12 cycles was run with a J-beta primer mix and a sample-barcoded 5' primer. A unique molecular identifier was introduced onto each TCR beta cDNA molecule by a template-switch 5' adaptor carrying 12 random nucleotides. Each sample yielded at least 3 million CDR3-containing paired-end reads. First-strand cDNA synthesis was performed from all RNA using the Mint cDNA synthesis kit, with priming by a TRBC-specific oligonucleotide. Following uracil-DNA glycosylase treatment, a first 18-cycle PCR with universal primers M1SS and BC2_uni_R was performed on all cDNA. The authors' analysis ran thus. Normalization of each sample was performed by random selection of 1 million high-quality reads, each carrying a distinct molecular identifier. Instead of being binned into consensus sequences, reads that shared molecular identifiers were thrown out. CDR3 identification, clonotype clustering and error correction used MiTCR with a Q25 quality threshold and the strictest error-elimination algorithm. A nonparametric unseen species model with Euler transformation was used to estimate a lower bound on total TCR beta diversity. TCRdb reworked the public reads: Q25 trimming with fastp, MiXCR clone assembly, productive beta chains retained. All rows with the same CDR3 protein become a single entry with the most common DNA and genes. What appears here as the V and J calls and clone size reflects TCRdb's work, not the paper's. The sample table records about 1,500,000 distinct CDR3 sequences; under 30% of these occur just once. Jointly, the top ten make up roughly 8% of the sample.

V lost 0 bases and J lost 10 bases; the stretch between them is 4 bases long. Including the terminal cysteine and phenylalanine, the CDR3 comprises 10 residues. Only CDR3 DNA remains: 30 bases, in frame from the first base. The germline V gene (reference sequence) provides CDR1 DFQATT and CDR2 SNEGSKA. The donors were roughly 40 Caucasian individuals from Russia, aged roughly 6 to 100 years, who were systemically healthy. Each donor gave ten milliliters of peripheral blood, collected into EDTA-treated Vacutainer tubes. Ficoll-Paque density-gradient centrifugation was used to isolate PBMCs, with at least 6.5 million per sample. Total RNA, at least 6 micrograms per sample, was extracted from PBMCs with Trizol reagent. For every donor, flow cytometry on a PBMC aliquot measured the percentage of naive CD45RAhigh/CD27high T cells.

This receptor chain uses TRBV20-1 and TRBJ2-1, with the D gene not confidently named. The receptor comes from a woman aged 25 to 45 in good health. Input material: blood. The nucleotides read TGCAGTGCTAGAGATGACGAGCAGTTCTTC. Translation gives CSARDDEQFF.